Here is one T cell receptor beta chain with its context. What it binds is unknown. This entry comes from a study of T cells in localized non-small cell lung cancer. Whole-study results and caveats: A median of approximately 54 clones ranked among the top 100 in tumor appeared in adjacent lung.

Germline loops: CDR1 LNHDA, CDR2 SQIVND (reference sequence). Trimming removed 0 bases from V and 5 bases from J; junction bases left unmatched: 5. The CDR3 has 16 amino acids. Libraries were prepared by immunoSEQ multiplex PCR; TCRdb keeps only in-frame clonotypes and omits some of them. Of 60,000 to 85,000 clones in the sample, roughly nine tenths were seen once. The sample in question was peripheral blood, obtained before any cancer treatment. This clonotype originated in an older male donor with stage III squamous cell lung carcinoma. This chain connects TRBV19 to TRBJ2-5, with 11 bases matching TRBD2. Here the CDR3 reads CASSIDRTSGSETQYF. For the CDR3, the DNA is TGTGCCAGTAGTATAGACAGGACTAGCGGGTCGGAGACCCAGTACTTC.